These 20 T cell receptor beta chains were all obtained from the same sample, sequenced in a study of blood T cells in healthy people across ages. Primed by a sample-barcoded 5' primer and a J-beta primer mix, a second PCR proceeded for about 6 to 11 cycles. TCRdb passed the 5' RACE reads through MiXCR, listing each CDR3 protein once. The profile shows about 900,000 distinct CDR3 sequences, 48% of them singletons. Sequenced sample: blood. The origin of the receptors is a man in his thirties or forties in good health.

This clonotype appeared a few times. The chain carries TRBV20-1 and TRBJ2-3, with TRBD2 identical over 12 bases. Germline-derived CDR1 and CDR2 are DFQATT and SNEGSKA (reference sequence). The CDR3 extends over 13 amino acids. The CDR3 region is CSPLAGGRDTQYF. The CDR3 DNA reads TGCAGCCCTCTAGCGGGGGGGCGCGATACGCAGTATTTT.

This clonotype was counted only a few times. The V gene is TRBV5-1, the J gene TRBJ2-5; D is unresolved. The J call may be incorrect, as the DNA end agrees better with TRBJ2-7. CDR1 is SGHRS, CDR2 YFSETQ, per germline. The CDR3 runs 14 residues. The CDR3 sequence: CASSLDPPVGEQYF. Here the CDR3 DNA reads TGCGCCAGCAGCTTGGACCCACCGGTCGGCGAGCAGTACTTC.

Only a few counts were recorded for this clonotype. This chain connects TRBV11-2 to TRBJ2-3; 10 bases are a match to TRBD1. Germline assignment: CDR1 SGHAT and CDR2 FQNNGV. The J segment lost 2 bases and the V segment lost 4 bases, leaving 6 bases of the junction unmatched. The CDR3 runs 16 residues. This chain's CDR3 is CASSSGTGALTDTQYF. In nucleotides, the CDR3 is TGTGCCAGCAGCTCCGGGACAGGGGCTCTCACAGATACGCAGTATTTT.

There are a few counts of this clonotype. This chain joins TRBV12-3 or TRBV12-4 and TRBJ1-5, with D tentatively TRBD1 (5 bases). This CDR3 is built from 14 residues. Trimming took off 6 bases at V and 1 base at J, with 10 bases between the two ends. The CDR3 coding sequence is TGTGCCAGCAGCGTGGGGCTGAGCAATCAGCCCCAGCATTTT. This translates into CASSVGLSNQPQHF.

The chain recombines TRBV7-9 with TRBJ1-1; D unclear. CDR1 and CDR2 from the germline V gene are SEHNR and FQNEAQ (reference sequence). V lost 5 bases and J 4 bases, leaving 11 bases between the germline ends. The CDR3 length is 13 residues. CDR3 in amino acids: CASSTIGRTEAFF. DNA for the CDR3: TGTGCCAGCAGCACCATCGGCCGCACTGAAGCTTTCTTT.

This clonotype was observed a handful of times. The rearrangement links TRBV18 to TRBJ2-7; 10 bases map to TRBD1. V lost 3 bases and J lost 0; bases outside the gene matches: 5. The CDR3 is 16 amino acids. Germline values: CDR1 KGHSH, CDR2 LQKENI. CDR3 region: CASSPPGQGFSYEQYF. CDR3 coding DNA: TGTGCCAGCTCACCCCCGGGACAGGGGTTCTCCTACGAGCAGTACTTC.

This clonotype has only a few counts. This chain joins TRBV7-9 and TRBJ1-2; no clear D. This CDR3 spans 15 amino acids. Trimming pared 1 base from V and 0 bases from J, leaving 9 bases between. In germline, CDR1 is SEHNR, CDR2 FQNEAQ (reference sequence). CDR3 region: CASSLGSGPNYGYTF. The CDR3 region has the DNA TGTGCCAGCAGCTTAGGGAGCGGCCCTAACTATGGCTACACCTTC. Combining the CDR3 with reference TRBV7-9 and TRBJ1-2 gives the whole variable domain DTGVSQNPRHKITKRGQNVTFRCDPISEHNRLYWYRQTLGQGPEFLTYFQNEAQLEKSRLLSDRFSAERPKGSFSTLEIQRTEQGDSAMYLCASSLGSGPNYGYTFGSGTRLTVV.

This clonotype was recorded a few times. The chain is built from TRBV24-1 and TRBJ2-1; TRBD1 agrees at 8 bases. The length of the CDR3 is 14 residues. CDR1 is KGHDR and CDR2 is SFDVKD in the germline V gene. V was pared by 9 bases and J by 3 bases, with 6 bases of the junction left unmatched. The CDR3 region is CATCGTGDYNEQFF. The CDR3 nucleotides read TGTGCCACCTGCGGGACAGGAGACTACAATGAGCAGTTCTTC.

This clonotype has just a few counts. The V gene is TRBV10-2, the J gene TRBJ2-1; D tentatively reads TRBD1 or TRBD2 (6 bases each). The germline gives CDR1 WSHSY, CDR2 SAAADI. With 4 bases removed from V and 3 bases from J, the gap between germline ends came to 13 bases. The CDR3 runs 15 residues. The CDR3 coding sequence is TGCGCCAGCAGTGGTGGGGGGCCCATCTACAATGAGCAGTTCTTC. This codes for CASSGGGPIYNEQFF.

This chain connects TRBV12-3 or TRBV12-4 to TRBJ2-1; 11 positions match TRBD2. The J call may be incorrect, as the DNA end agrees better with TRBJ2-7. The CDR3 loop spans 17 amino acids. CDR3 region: CASRTHSGGAAYNEQYF. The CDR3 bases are TGTGCCAGCAGAACCCATAGCGGGGGGGCGGCCTACAATGAGCAGTACTTC.

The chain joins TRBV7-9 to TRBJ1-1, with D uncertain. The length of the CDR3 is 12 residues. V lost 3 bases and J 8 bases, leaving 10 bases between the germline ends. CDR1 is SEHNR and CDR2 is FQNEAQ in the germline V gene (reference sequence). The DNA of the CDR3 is TGTGCCAGCAGCTTTGAGGAGACCGAAGCTTTCTTT. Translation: CASSFEETEAFF.

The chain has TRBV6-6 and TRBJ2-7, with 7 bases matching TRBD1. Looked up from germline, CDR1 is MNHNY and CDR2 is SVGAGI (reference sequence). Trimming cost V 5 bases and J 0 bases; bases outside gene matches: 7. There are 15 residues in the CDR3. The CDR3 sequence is CASSPRGSNSYEQYF. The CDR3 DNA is TGTGCCAGCAGTCCCAGGGGGTCTAACTCCTACGAGCAGTACTTC.

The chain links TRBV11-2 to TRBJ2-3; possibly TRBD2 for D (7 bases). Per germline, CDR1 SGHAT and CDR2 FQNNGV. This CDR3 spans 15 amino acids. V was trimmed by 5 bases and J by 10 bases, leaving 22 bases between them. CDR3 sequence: CASSRVGGAGPAQYF. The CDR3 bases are TGTGCCAGCAGCCGAGTGGGGGGGGCTGGTCCTGCGCAGTATTTT.

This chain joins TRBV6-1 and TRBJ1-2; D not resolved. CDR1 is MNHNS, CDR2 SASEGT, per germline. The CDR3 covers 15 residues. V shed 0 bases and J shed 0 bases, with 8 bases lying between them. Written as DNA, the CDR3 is TGTGCCAGCAGTGAAGCTTCGAGGGCTAACTATGGCTACACCTTC. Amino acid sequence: CASSEASRANYGYTF.

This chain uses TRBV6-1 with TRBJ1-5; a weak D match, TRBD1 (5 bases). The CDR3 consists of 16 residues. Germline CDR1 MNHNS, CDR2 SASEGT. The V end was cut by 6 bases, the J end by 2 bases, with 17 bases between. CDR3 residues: CASSGTERSRNQPQHF. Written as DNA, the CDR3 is TGTGCCAGCAGCGGGACCGAGCGATCCCGCAATCAGCCCCAGCATTTT.

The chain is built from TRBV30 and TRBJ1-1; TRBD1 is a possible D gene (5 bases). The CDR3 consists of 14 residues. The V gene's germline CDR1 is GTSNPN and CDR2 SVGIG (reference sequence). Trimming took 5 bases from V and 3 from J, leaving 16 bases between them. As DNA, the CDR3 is TGTGCCTGGGATCCCAGGGAAGAGGACACTGAAGCTTTCTTT. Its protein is CAWDPREEDTEAFF.

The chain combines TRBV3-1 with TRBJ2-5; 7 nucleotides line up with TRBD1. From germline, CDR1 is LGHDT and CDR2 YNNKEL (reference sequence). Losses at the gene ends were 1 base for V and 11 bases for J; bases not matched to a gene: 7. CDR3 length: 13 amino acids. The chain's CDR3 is CASSQGQGVQQYF. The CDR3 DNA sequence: TGTGCCAGCAGCCAAGGTCAGGGGGTTCAGCAGTACTTC.

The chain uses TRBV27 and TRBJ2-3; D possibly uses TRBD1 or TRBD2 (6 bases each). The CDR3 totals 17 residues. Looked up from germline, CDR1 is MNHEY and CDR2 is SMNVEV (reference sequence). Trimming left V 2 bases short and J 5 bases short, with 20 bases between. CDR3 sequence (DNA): TGTGCCAGCAGTTTAGGCCGGGGGCCGACGGACGGAGATACGCAGTATTTT. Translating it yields CASSLGRGPTDGDTQYF.

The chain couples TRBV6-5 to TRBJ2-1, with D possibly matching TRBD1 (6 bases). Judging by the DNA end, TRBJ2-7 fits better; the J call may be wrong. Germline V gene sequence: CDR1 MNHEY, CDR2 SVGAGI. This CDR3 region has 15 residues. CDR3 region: CASSRGQSSYNEQYF. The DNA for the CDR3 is TGTGCCAGCAGCCGCGGACAGAGCTCCTACAATGAGCAGTACTTC.

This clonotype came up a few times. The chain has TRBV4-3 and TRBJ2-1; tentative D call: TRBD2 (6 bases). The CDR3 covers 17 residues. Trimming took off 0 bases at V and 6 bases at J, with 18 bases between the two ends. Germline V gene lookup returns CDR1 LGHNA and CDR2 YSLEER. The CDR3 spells CASSQDLAGNPTNEQFF. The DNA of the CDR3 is TGCGCCAGCAGCCAAGATCTTGCGGGGAACCCTACCAATGAGCAGTTCTTC.